The 28 T cell receptor beta chains given below trace back to one sample, sequenced in a study of human T cells and chemical hapten exposure. Documented time point: patch test 3, about 24 weeks after DPC sensitization. Treatment noted: therapeutic diphenylcyclopropenone sensitization with weekly scalp DPC. In TCRdb, the RACE reads were re-called with MiXCR into one record per CDR3 protein. In the table there are around 130,000 distinct CDR3 sequences, approximately 10% of which are singletons. The sequencing here drew on whole blood, taken in connection with sensitization to the hapten diphenylcyclopropenone (DPC). The receptor source for this set is a woman aged 50 to 60 with alopecia areata. Some clones in this sample may be carry-over from other donors' samples.

The rearrangement uses TRBV3-1 and TRBJ1-2; perhaps TRBD1 as D (6 bases). Germline-derived CDR1 and CDR2 are LGHDT and YNNKEL (reference sequence). The CDR3 is 14 residues long. V was shortened by 2 bases and J by 6 bases, with 13 bases between the two germline ends. CDR3 coding DNA: TGTGCCAGCAGCCAATCCGCCAGGGGAAATGGCTACACCTTC. Protein product: CASSQSARGNGYTF. The full variable domain, completed using reference TRBV3-1 and TRBJ1-2, is DTAVSQTPKYLVTQMGNDKSIKCEQNLGHDTMYWYKQDSKKFLKIMFSYNNKELIINETVPNRFSPKSPDKAHLNLHINSLELGDSAVYFCASSQSARGNGYTFGSGTRLTVV.

This clonotype showed up just a few times. The chain couples TRBV2 to TRBJ2-7; D is ambiguous. V was pared by 6 bases and J by 2 bases, with 14 bases between. CDR1 SNHLY and CDR2 FYNNEI come from the germline V gene. The CDR3 is 14 residues long. In nucleotides, the CDR3 is TGTGCCAGCAGCCTGACGCCGGACCCCTACGAGCAGTACTTC. Amino acids: CASSLTPDPYEQYF.

With respect to this clonotype: The junction does not match germline at one end; this may be a read error. CDR3 residues: CASSLAGQWSRRRDQLQHF. The CDR3 DNA sequence: TGTGCCAGCAGCTTGGCCGGCCAGTGGAGCAGAAGGAGAGATCAGCTCCAGCATTTT. The gene calls are TRBV5-7 and TRBJ1-5; no firm D call. TRBV5-7 is an open reading frame whose function is uncertain. This CDR3 has 19 residues.

At least ten counts were recorded for this clonotype. The rearrangement links TRBV20-1 to TRBJ2-3, with TRBD1 identical over 10 bases. In germline, CDR1 is DFQATT, CDR2 SNEGSKA (reference sequence). The CDR3 is 13 amino acids. J gave up 5 bases and V 5 bases, and 4 bases lay outside the gene matches. CDR3 bases: TGCAGTGCTCCGAGGACAGGGGGAGATACGCAGTATTTT. Translating gives CSAPRTGGDTQYF.

This clonotype was picked up many times. V usage is TRBV6-6 and J usage is TRBJ1-2; TRBD1 agrees at 7 bases. CDR3 length equals 16 residues. V lost 5 bases, J lost 7 bases, and 16 bases stayed unmatched. Germline V gives CDR1 MNHNY, CDR2 SVGAGI (reference sequence). CDR3 amino acids: CASSQHGFAGGPGYTF. In nucleotides, the CDR3 is TGTGCCAGCAGTCAACACGGGTTCGCAGGGGGTCCTGGCTACACCTTC.

This clonotype has more than one count but fewer than ten. The chain's CDR3 is CASSQAPTSGPLSEQYF. In DNA, the CDR3 is TGTGCCAGCAGCCAAGCCCCCACTAGCGGACCCTTGAGTGAGCAGTACTTC. The rearrangement links TRBV3-1 to TRBJ2-7; 8 bases align to TRBD2. This CDR3 has 17 residues. Germline assignment: CDR1 LGHDT and CDR2 YNNKEL (reference sequence). The ends lost 1 base at V and 7 bases at J; junction bases unmatched: 15.

This clonotype occurred a few times. The chain links TRBV5-1 to TRBJ2-2; TRBD2 matches at 7 bases. V trimming: 7 bases; J trimming: 2 bases; junction bases outside the gene matches: 11. There are 16 residues in the CDR3. Per the germline V gene, CDR1 is SGHRS and CDR2 is YFSETQ. CDR3 nucleotide sequence: TGCGCCAGCGCCAGGGAGGGAGCGGCCAACACCGGGGAGCTGTTTTTT. Amino acids: CASAREGAANTGELFF.

J is TRBJ1-1 and V is TRBV20-1; no clear D. Germline V CDR1 and CDR2: DFQATT, SNEGSKA (reference sequence). Trimming cost V 1 base and J 1 base, with 10 bases left between them. This CDR3 contains 14 residues. This chain's CDR3 is CSARAKTANTEAFF. In nucleotides, the CDR3 is TGCAGTGCTAGAGCAAAAACAGCGAACACTGAAGCTTTCTTT.

This clonotype turned up a few times. This chain uses TRBV29-1 with TRBJ2-6; no firm D call. The CDR3 loop spans 13 amino acids. The V end lost 6 bases, the J end lost 2 bases, and 8 bases lay between the germline ends. Germline assignment: CDR1 SQVTM and CDR2 ANQGSEA. The CDR3 spells CSVSVTGANVLTF. The CDR3 bases are TGCAGCGTCTCGGTTACTGGGGCCAACGTCCTGACTTTC.

This clonotype was found a few times. The genes are TRBV28 and TRBJ2-7; 8 bases match TRBD1. Germline trimming cut 9 bases from V and 3 bases from J; bases unmatched to any gene: 4. In germline, CDR1 is MDHEN, CDR2 SYDVKM. The CDR3 is made up of 12 amino acids. CDR3 in DNA: TGTGCCAGTCGACAGGGGAACTACGAGCAGTACTTC. Translation: CASRQGNYEQYF.

A few counts support this clonotype. The chain is built from TRBV6-2 or TRBV6-3 and TRBJ2-3, with 16 bases fitting TRBD2. The CDR3 covers 16 residues. Trimming took 2 bases from V and 4 from J; bases not matched to a gene: 0. Germline CDR1 reads MNHEY; CDR2 reads SVGEGT. CDR3 coding DNA: TGTGCCAGCAGTTACGGGACTAGCGGGAGGGCAGATACGCAGTATTTT. It specifies CASSYGTSGRADTQYF.

This clonotype appeared many times. The V gene is TRBV4-1, the J gene TRBJ2-1; 11 nucleotides align to TRBD2. The CDR3 length is 19 residues. Germline assignment: CDR1 MGHRA and CDR2 YSYEKL. V was clipped by 1 base and J by 6 bases; unmatched bases: 14. This chain's CDR3 is CASSQGGLVLSGGGNEQFF. The DNA for the CDR3 is TGCGCCAGCAGCCAAGGCGGACTGGTTCTTAGCGGGGGGGGCAATGAGCAGTTCTTC.

V usage is TRBV28 and J usage is TRBJ2-4, with TRBD2 matching over 8 bases. CDR1 and CDR2 (germline): MDHEN, SYDVKM. V lost 4 bases to trimming and J lost 8 bases; unmatched junction nucleotides: 10. CDR3 length: 15 amino acids. DNA for the CDR3: TGTGCCAGCAGTTCCCCGGGAGGGATGAGGTACATTCAGTACTTC. It yields the protein CASSSPGGMRYIQYF.

There are many counts of this clonotype. V is TRBV6-1 and J is TRBJ2-3; D could derive from TRBD1 or TRBD2 (5 bases each). CDR1 and CDR2 (germline): MNHNS, SASEGT. V was trimmed by 3 bases and J by 3 bases, leaving 7 bases between them. This CDR3 is 13 amino acids long. CDR3 nucleotide sequence: TGTGCCAGCAGTGAGGGGGAAACAGATACGCAGTATTTT. Translated: CASSEGETDTQYF.

This clonotype appeared many times. The rearrangement uses TRBV20-1 and TRBJ2-1; the match to TRBD2 covers 12 bases. V shed 2 bases, J shed 5 bases, and the junction held 7 bases outside the gene matches. The CDR3 is made up of 16 amino acids. The germline V gene has CDR1 DFQATT and CDR2 SNEGSKA (reference sequence). The CDR3 region has the DNA TGCAGTGCTAGACCTTTAGGACTAGCGGGGAACAATGAGCAGTTCTTC. Translation: CSARPLGLAGNNEQFF.

The rearrangement links TRBV29-1 to TRBJ2-5; D might be TRBD2 (6 bases). The germline V gene encodes CDR1 SQVTM and CDR2 ANQGSEA. The V gene lost 4 bases and the J gene lost 4 bases, with 10 bases spanning the gap. This CDR3 has 12 residues. CDR3 loop: CSVGRGTETQYF. CDR3 DNA: TGCAGCGTTGGGAGGGGCACAGAGACCCAGTACTTC.

V usage is TRBV20-1 and J usage is TRBJ2-3; D remains ambiguous. Germline V gene sequence: CDR1 DFQATT, CDR2 SNEGSKA (reference sequence). The CDR3 has 13 residues. The V and J ends lost 4 bases and 2 bases respectively, with 10 bases between them. The DNA of the CDR3 is TGCAGTGCTAATGCGCCGCTCACAGATACGCAGTATTTT. Encoded protein: CSANAPLTDTQYF.

This clonotype has more than one count but fewer than ten. The chain has TRBV25-1 and TRBJ1-2; D is undetermined. The CDR3 consists of 12 residues. V was clipped by 6 bases and J by 3 bases, with 8 bases between them. Germline CDR1 is MGHDK and CDR2 is SYGVNS. The CDR3 loop reads CASRAGDYGYTF. In nucleotides, the CDR3 is TGTGCCAGCAGGGCCGGGGACTATGGCTACACCTTC.

This clonotype has at least ten counts. The chain couples TRBV2 to TRBJ2-1; 9 nucleotides match TRBD2. The CDR3 loop spans 17 amino acids. V was clipped by 3 bases and J by 2 bases; unmatched bases: 8. CDR1 is SNHLY and CDR2 is FYNNEI in the germline V gene. The CDR3 region has the DNA TGTGCCAGCAGTGAGCGGGAGGGCCAGGGGGCCTACAATGAGCAGTTCTTC. This gives the protein CASSEREGQGAYNEQFF. Supplemented by reference TRBV2 and TRBJ2-1, the full variable domain reads EPEVTQTPSHQVTQMGQEVILRCVPISNHLYFYWYRQILGQKVEFLVSFYNNEISEKSEIFDDQFSVERPDGSNFTLKIRSTKLEDSAMYFCASSEREGQGAYNEQFFGPGTRLTVL.

This clonotype was seen a few times. The chain has TRBV11-2 and TRBJ1-2, with D possibly matching TRBD1 (6 bases). Germline CDR1 SGHAT, CDR2 FQNNGV. V was trimmed by 3 bases and J by 10 bases, leaving 15 bases between them. CDR3 length: 13 residues. The CDR3, as DNA: TGTGCCAGCAGCTTGACAGGTCTCACGGACTACACCTTC. Translating it yields CASSLTGLTDYTF. Full variable domain (remainder filled in from reference TRBV11-2 and TRBJ1-2): EAGVAQSPRYKIIEKRQSVAFWCNPISGHATLYWYQQILGQGPKLLIQFQNNGVVDDSQLPKDRFSAERLKGVDSTLKIQPAKLEDSAVYLCASSLTGLTDYTFGSGTRLTVV.

This clonotype was detected a few times. The V gene is TRBV29-1, the J gene TRBJ1-1; D is perhaps TRBD1 (6 bases). Looked up from germline, CDR1 is SQVTM and CDR2 is ANQGSEA. V was cut by 4 bases and J by 5 bases, with 14 bases left in between. This CDR3 is built from 13 residues. The CDR3 sequence is CSVVAGGWTEAFF. CDR3 DNA: TGCAGCGTTGTGGCGGGGGGCTGGACTGAAGCTTTCTTT.

This clonotype was seen ten or more times. V usage is TRBV12-3 or TRBV12-4 and J usage is TRBJ1-5; 8 bases agree with TRBD1. This CDR3 is 13 amino acids long. V lost 8 bases and J lost 7; bases outside the gene matches: 7. This CDR3 reads CASRWDRFQPQHF. The CDR3 nucleotides are TGTGCCAGCCGCTGGGACAGGTTCCAGCCCCAGCATTTT.

This sequence joins TRBV20-1 and TRBJ2-3, with 7 bases fitting TRBD2. V lost 4 bases to trimming and J lost 2 bases; unmatched junction nucleotides: 6. Germline CDR1 reads DFQATT; CDR2 reads SNEGSKA (reference sequence). The CDR3 loop spans 14 amino acids. The CDR3 sequence is CSANSGTTTDTQYF. CDR3 coding DNA: TGCAGTGCTAACTCCGGGACTACCACAGATACGCAGTATTTT.

There are many counts of this clonotype. This rearrangement joins TRBV12-3 or TRBV12-4 to TRBJ1-3, with unresolved D. There are 16 residues in the CDR3. Trimming left V 3 bases short and J 1 base short, with 13 bases between. CDR3 sequence reads: CASSLATDLSGNTIYF. The DNA of the CDR3 is TGTGCCAGCAGTTTGGCGACTGACCTTTCTGGAAACACCATATATTTT.

There are a few counts of this clonotype. The chain combines TRBV24-1 with TRBJ2-1; D perhaps matches TRBD2 (5 bases). Germline V gene sequence: CDR1 KGHDR, CDR2 SFDVKD. This CDR3 spans 13 amino acids. V was cut by 5 bases and J by 7 bases, with 11 bases left in between. CDR3: CATSVAGGNEQFF. The DNA for the CDR3 is TGTGCCACCAGTGTAGCAGGCGGGAATGAGCAGTTCTTC.

This clonotype appeared a few times. This chain uses TRBV9 with TRBJ1-4; D possibly corresponds to TRBD1 (6 bases). The CDR3 extends over 17 amino acids. In germline, CDR1 is SGDLS, CDR2 YYNGEE. Trimming took off 4 bases at V and 3 bases at J, with 19 bases between the two ends. The chain's CDR3 is CASSPSQGLTANEKLFF. In DNA form, the CDR3 reads TGTGCCAGCAGCCCCTCCCAGGGGCTAACGGCTAATGAAAAACTGTTTTTT.

This clonotype has a handful of counts. The rearrangement joins TRBV12-3 or TRBV12-4 to TRBJ2-3, with 10 bases lining up with TRBD2. The CDR3 extends over 17 amino acids. The V segment lost 2 bases and the J segment 2 bases; nucleotides outside the gene matches: 7. CDR3 bases: TGTGCCAGCAGTTTAACGACTAGCGGGCGTTTCACAGATACGCAGTATTTT. This codes for CASSLTTSGRFTDTQYF.

This clonotype was seen at least ten times. The rearrangement links TRBV6-5 to TRBJ2-1; D gene unclear. Trimming stripped 0 bases from V and 6 bases from J, with 12 bases between. The CDR3 contains 15 residues. The germline CDR1 and CDR2 sequences are MNHEY and SVGAGI. CDR3 nucleotide sequence: TGTGCCAGCAGTTACTCCGGCCTCGGCTTCAATGAGCAGTTCTTC. Its translation: CASSYSGLGFNEQFF.